This T cell receptor beta chain was identified in a study of tumor-infiltrating lymphocytes in primary liver carcinoma. Across the whole study: Among the tumors, stages were T1-T3 N0M0 and sizes roughly 4 to 10 cm. Findings and limits, study-wide: Pairs of tumor regions overlapped more than tumor-adjacent and tumor-blood pairs did. Tumors carried a top-250-clone fraction significantly exceeding that of blood (p = 0.039).

Blood RNA was derived from unsorted whole blood, and germline DNA was extracted too. A primer matching the constant region was used to make TCR beta cDNA from 500 to 650 ng of total RNA. ARM-PCR was slightly modified, and three nested multiplex PCR rounds with it gave rise to the TCR beta libraries. With TRBV1-TRBV30 forward primers and a C-beta reverse primer, the first two PCR rounds were run for about 10 cycles each. TCRdb reanalysed the multiplex PCR reads using MiXCR and keeps one entry per CDR3 protein. The sample includes 300,000 to 350,000 distinct CDR3 sequences, about three fifths of them seen just once. Worth noting for this clonotype: What it recognizes is unknown. Sequence at one end of the junction differs from germline and may be a read error.

Germline V gives CDR1 MNHEY, CDR2 SVGAGI. The CDR3 spans 15 residues. The sample taken for sequencing was peripheral blood. This chain connects TRBV6-5 to TRBJ2-1; 11 positions agree with TRBD2. This TCR was sampled from a woman aged 25 to 45 with primary liver carcinoma and hepatitis B virus infection. CDR3 region: CASSPGTSGSPEQLF. CDR3 sequence (DNA): TGTGCCAGCAGCCCCGGGACTAGCGGAAGCCCTGAGCAGCTCTTC.